Below are 7 T cell receptor beta chains sequenced from a single sample in a study of T-cell memory formation after mild COVID-19. TCRdb passed the 5' RACE reads through MiXCR, listing each CDR3 protein once. This sample has under 250,000 distinct CDR3 sequences; 15% occur once, and the top ten carry 2.1%. The sequenced sample consisted of PBMCs or a T cell subset sorted from them (not recorded which). All receptors come from an adult woman who had mild COVID-19 (a few samples of this study predate the infection). Cell type and time point are not known.

Concerning this clonotype: A junction end diverges from the germline sequence, so it may reflect a read error. The chain uses TRBV12-3 or TRBV12-4 and TRBJ1-5; D uncertain. This CDR3 region has 16 residues. CDR3 amino acids: CASSPTVASSDQPQHF. CDR3 nucleotides: TGTGCCAGCAGTCCGACCGTAGCCAGTAGCGATCAGCCCCAGCATTTT.

This clonotype was counted between two and nine times. The rearrangement joins TRBV5-5 to TRBJ2-5; 9 positions match TRBD2. This CDR3 comprises 16 residues. Trimming took 0 bases from V and 8 from J; bases not matched to a gene: 11. Looked up from germline, CDR1 is SGHKS and CDR2 is YYEKEE (reference sequence). As DNA, the CDR3 is TGTGCCAGCAGCTTGGTGTCTCCTAGCGGGGCCACAACCCAGTACTTC. Residues: CASSLVSPSGATTQYF. Full variable domain (remainder filled in from reference TRBV5-5 and TRBJ2-5): DAGVTQSPTHLIKTRGQQVTLRCSPISGHKSVSWYQQVLGQGPQFIFQYYEKEERGRGNFPDRFSARQFPNYSSELNVNALLLGDSALYLCASSLVSPSGATTQYFGPGTRLLVL.

This clonotype has only a few counts. The chain combines TRBV6-6 with TRBJ2-1; TRBD1 or TRBD2 may be the D gene (6 bases each). In germline, CDR1 is MNHNY, CDR2 SVGAGI (reference sequence). The CDR3 has 16 amino acids. Trimming removed 7 bases at V and 10 bases at J, with 26 bases between. This CDR3 is CASTAGGGSMTGEQFF. The CDR3 bases are TGTGCCAGCACCGCCGGGGGCGGATCAATGACCGGAGAGCAGTTCTTC.

V gene TRBV12-3 or TRBV12-4 combines with J gene TRBJ1-1; D gene unclear. Trimming shortened V by 6 bases and J by 0 bases, and 14 bases separated the two germline ends. This CDR3 is built from 15 residues. The CDR3 sequence is CASSLGGIMNTEAFF. DNA for the CDR3: TGTGCCAGCAGCCTCGGAGGGATCATGAACACTGAAGCTTTCTTT.

This clonotype has a count of ten or more. The chain carries TRBV29-1 and TRBJ1-2, with 9 bases that match TRBD1. The V gene's germline CDR1 is SQVTM and CDR2 ANQGSEA. This CDR3 is 14 amino acids long. V was pared by 4 bases and J by 8 bases, with 11 bases of the junction left unmatched. CDR3 residues: CSVGRTGATRGYTF. The CDR3 DNA is TGCAGCGTTGGAAGGACAGGGGCTACTCGGGGCTACACCTTC.

A few counts support this clonotype. The gene calls are TRBV20-1 and TRBJ1-1; 9 positions agree with TRBD1. Germline CDR1 and CDR2: DFQATT and SNEGSKA (reference sequence). The CDR3 runs 13 residues. The CDR3 DNA is TGCACCTGCCACAGGGGGCTCAACACTGAAGCTTTCTTT. It is translated as CTCHRGLNTEAFF.

This chain connects TRBV10-3 to TRBJ2-1; D possibly corresponds to TRBD2 (5 bases). The CDR3 is 14 residues long. CDR1 and CDR2 (germline): ENHRY, SYGVKD. The ends were cut back, 3 bases at V and 1 base at J, with 7 bases in the middle. CDR3 protein: CAISDGVSYNEQFF. The CDR3 DNA reads as TGTGCCATCAGTGACGGGGTATCCTACAATGAGCAGTTCTTC.